Shown below are 8 T cell receptor beta chains from a single sample sequenced in a study of radiation and T cells in renal cell carcinoma. The table came from immunoSEQ multiplex PCR; TCRdb's copy has only in-frame clones and leaves some out. The table includes roughly 120,000 clones, roughly 80% detected once. The time point here: baseline pretreatment blood. Treatment meaning: 15 Gy SBRT to primary tumor, nephrectomy 4 weeks later. Source: blood, taken from a patient whose treatment included radiotherapy and nephrectomy. The receptors were sampled from a woman in her sixties or seventies with renal cell carcinoma.

V and J are TRBV7-2 and TRBJ1-1, with a tentative D call TRBD1 (5 bases). This CDR3 is built from 14 residues. Trimming stripped 6 bases from V and 4 bases from J, with 15 bases between. Germline V CDR1 and CDR2: SGHTA, FQGNSA. In DNA form, the CDR3 reads TGTGCCAGCAGACGGGGGACGGCGGGCACTGAAGCTTTCTTT. It codes for CASRRGTAGTEAFF.

This chain joins TRBV13 and TRBJ2-5; no definite D call. The better agreement between TRBJ2-7 and the DNA end casts doubt on the J call. The CDR3 consists of 14 residues. Germline CDR1 reads PRHDT; CDR2 reads FYEKMQ (reference sequence). Here the CDR3 reads CASSLYRLGYEQYF. The CDR3 DNA reads TGTGCCAGCAGCTTATATCGTCTGGGGTACGAGCAGTACTTC.

This clone appeared a few times. J is TRBJ1-2 and V is TRBV5-1, with 8 bases lining up with TRBD1. The CDR3 runs 14 residues. V lost 4 bases and J lost 7; bases outside the gene matches: 9. Germline lookup yields CDR1 SGHRS and CDR2 YFSETQ. The CDR3 is CASSLSTGEGGYTF. Here the CDR3 DNA reads TGCGCCAGCAGCCTATCGACAGGGGAAGGTGGCTACACCTTC.

CDR3 coding DNA: TGTGCCAGTAGTATTTTCGTGACAAACTATGGCTACACCTTC. Residues: CASSIFVTNYGYTF. The rearrangement uses TRBV19 and TRBJ1-2; D gene unclear. Germline V gene sequence: CDR1 LNHDA, CDR2 SQIVND (reference sequence). The CDR3 spans 14 residues. V gave up 3 bases and J gave up 2 bases, with 10 bases separating them.

The J gene is TRBJ2-7, the V gene TRBV6-6; TRBD1 matches at 7 bases. This CDR3 comprises 14 residues. After removal of 2 bases from V and 3 bases from J, the junction contained 4 bases not matched to a gene. Germline V lookup: CDR1 MNHNY, CDR2 SVGAGI (reference sequence). CDR3 residues: CASSYGQGVYEQYF. CDR3 sequence (DNA): TGTGCCAGCAGTTACGGCCAGGGGGTCTACGAGCAGTACTTC.

The rearrangement uses TRBV6-1 and TRBJ2-2, with TRBD2 as a possible D gene (7 bases). The CDR3 consists of 16 residues. V was clipped by 4 bases and J by 2 bases, with 14 bases between them. CDR1 and CDR2 (germline): MNHNS, SASEGT. CDR3 protein: CASSGEGGINTGELFF. CDR3 DNA: TGTGCCAGCAGTGGGGAGGGGGGAATCAACACCGGGGAGCTGTTTTTT.

In this sample, this clone turned up a few times. The chain joins TRBV7-9 to TRBJ2-5, with 12 bases lining up with TRBD2. J gave up 4 bases and V 3 bases, and 6 bases lay outside the gene matches. Per the germline V gene, CDR1 is SEHNR and CDR2 is FQNEAQ (reference sequence). CDR3 length: 16 residues. CDR3: CASSFLAGGPSETQYF. In nucleotides, the CDR3 is TGTGCCAGCAGCTTCCTAGCGGGAGGGCCCTCAGAGACCCAGTACTTC. The full variable domain, with the rest looked up from reference TRBV7-9 and TRBJ2-5, is DTGVSQNPRHKITKRGQNVTFRCDPISEHNRLYWYRQTLGQGPEFLTYFQNEAQLEKSRLLSDRFSAERPKGSFSTLEIQRTEQGDSAMYLCASSFLAGGPSETQYFGPGTRLLVL.

The chain couples TRBV2 to TRBJ1-4; TRBD1 agrees at 10 bases. Germline CDR1 and CDR2: SNHLY and FYNNEI. V shed 6 bases, J shed 7 bases, and the junction held 5 bases outside the gene matches. The CDR3 runs 14 residues. In nucleotides, the CDR3 is TGTGCCAGCAGCGACAGGGGGCTGGGTGAAAAACTGTTTTTT. Translating gives CASSDRGLGEKLFF.